These 4 T cell receptor beta chains share one sample of origin, sequenced in a study of T cell responses to AZD1222 COVID-19 vaccine. The assay was immunoSEQ multiplex PCR, and TCRdb's table has in-frame clones only and misses some. The sample records 100,000 to 150,000 clones, about 87% being singletons. The sequences come from peripheral blood, collected on day 0 of AZD1222 vaccination. These receptor sequences come from an adult in good health.

The chain carries TRBV25-1 and TRBJ2-1, with TRBD2 matching over 14 bases. This CDR3 has 18 residues. J gave up 1 base and V 4 bases, and 6 bases lay outside the gene matches. Germline assignment: CDR1 MGHDK and CDR2 SYGVNS. CDR3 loop: CASSGLAGGFDSYNEQFF. For the CDR3, the DNA is TGTGCCAGCAGTGGACTAGCGGGAGGGTTTGATTCCTACAATGAGCAGTTCTTC.

The rearrangement joins TRBV2 to TRBJ1-2; 11 bases are shared with TRBD1. Germline CDR1 and CDR2: SNHLY and FYNNEI. The V segment lost 4 bases and the J segment 4 bases; nucleotides outside the gene matches: 5. This CDR3 is 15 amino acids long. CDR3 in amino acids: CASSGRTGGIYGYTF. DNA of the CDR3: TGTGCCAGCAGTGGACGGACAGGGGGCATCTATGGCTACACCTTC.

The V call is TRBV14, the J call TRBJ1-2; D call uncertain. The germline V gene has CDR1 SGHDN and CDR2 FVKESK. V lost 0 bases and J 0 bases, leaving 8 bases between the germline ends. This CDR3 contains 15 residues. In DNA form, the CDR3 reads TGTGCCAGCAGCCAAGATCGGAACGCTAACTATGGCTACACCTTC. This sequence encodes CASSQDRNANYGYTF. Filled out from reference TRBV14 and TRBJ1-2, the complete variable domain reads EAGVTQFPSHSVIEKGQTVTLRCDPISGHDNLYWYRRVMGKEIKFLLHFVKESKQDESGMPNNRFLAERTGGTYSTLKVQPAELEDSGVYFCASSQDRNANYGYTFGSGTRLTVV.

The count of this clone is one. The chain joins TRBV5-1 to TRBJ2-1, with 12 bases identical to TRBD2. This CDR3 region has 15 residues. V lost 3 bases and J lost 8; bases outside the gene matches: 6. Germline loops: CDR1 SGHRS, CDR2 YFSETQ. The CDR3 loop is CASSYGLAGMDEQFF. For the CDR3, the DNA is TGCGCCAGCAGCTATGGACTAGCGGGAATGGATGAGCAGTTCTTC.